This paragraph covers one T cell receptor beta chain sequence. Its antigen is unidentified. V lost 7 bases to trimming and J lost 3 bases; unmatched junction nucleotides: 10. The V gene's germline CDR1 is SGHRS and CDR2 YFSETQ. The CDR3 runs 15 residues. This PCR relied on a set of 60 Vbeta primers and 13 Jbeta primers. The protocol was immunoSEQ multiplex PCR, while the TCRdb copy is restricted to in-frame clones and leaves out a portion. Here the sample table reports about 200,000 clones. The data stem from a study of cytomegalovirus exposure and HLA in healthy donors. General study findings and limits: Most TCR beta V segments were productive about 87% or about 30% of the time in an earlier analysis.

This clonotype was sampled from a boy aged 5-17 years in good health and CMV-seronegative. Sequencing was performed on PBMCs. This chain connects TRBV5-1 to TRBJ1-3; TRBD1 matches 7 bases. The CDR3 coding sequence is TGCGCCAGCGGTTCGACAGGGTTGGATGGAAACACCATATATTTT. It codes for CASGSTGLDGNTIYF.